The 31 T cell receptor beta chains in this list originate from one sample, sequenced in a study of STAT5B mutations in CD4+ large granular lymphocyte leukemia. Using immunoSEQ multiplex PCR, the repertoire was profiled, and TCRdb retains in-frame clones only, with some absent. The top ten clones hold about 2.1% of a sample with 30,000 or so clones, 75% to 85% of them seen once. Source material: CD4+ T cells from blood buffy coats. The receptors come from a human donor in good health.

The gene calls are TRBV19 and TRBJ1-6; 9 bases fit TRBD1. The J segment lost 9 bases and the V segment lost 5 bases, leaving 8 bases of the junction unmatched. The CDR3 is 15 residues long. The V gene's germline CDR1 is LNHDA and CDR2 SQIVND (reference sequence). This CDR3 reads CASSARQGDGSPLHF. The CDR3 bases are TGTGCCAGTAGTGCTCGACAGGGGGACGGTTCACCCCTCCACTTT.

The V gene is TRBV27, the J gene TRBJ1-5, with 8 bases that match TRBD1. CDR1 is MNHEY, CDR2 SMNVEV, per germline (reference sequence). The CDR3 totals 13 residues. The trim removed 6 bases at V and 7 bases at J, leaving 5 bases unmatched. CDR3 coding DNA: TGTGCCAGCAGCGACAGGGGTGGACAGCCCCAGCATTTT. Amino acid sequence: CASSDRGGQPQHF.

The rearrangement uses TRBV5-1 and TRBJ1-6, with D uncertain. The V end was cut by 4 bases, the J end by 9 bases, with 17 bases between. Germline V gives CDR1 SGHRS, CDR2 YFSETQ. The CDR3 length is 15 residues. CDR3 in DNA: TGCGCCAGCAGCCTCCCGGGAGGTCTCGGTTCACCCCTCCACTTT. It is translated as CASSLPGGLGSPLHF.

The chain carries TRBV14 and TRBJ2-5; 14 nucleotides agree with TRBD2. The trim removed 0 bases at V and 5 bases at J, leaving 11 bases unmatched. CDR3 length: 19 residues. Looked up from germline, CDR1 is SGHDN and CDR2 is FVKESK. Here the CDR3 reads CASSQDLRTSGGLRETQYF. As DNA, the CDR3 is TGTGCCAGCAGCCAAGACCTTCGGACTAGCGGGGGGCTACGGGAGACCCAGTACTTC.

The V and J genes are TRBV4-3 and TRBJ2-3; 13 nucleotides align to TRBD2. The trim removed 0 bases at V and 8 bases at J, leaving 8 bases unmatched. This CDR3 is built from 17 residues. The germline V gene encodes CDR1 LGHNA and CDR2 YSLEER. The CDR3 is CASSQEPWTSGGVTQYF. CDR3 sequence (DNA): TGCGCCAGCAGCCAAGAGCCCTGGACTAGCGGGGGCGTTACGCAGTATTTT.

This clone was seen more than once but under ten times. The chain combines TRBV18 with TRBJ2-5; D call uncertain. This CDR3 spans 12 amino acids. With 3 bases removed from V and 5 bases from J, the gap between germline ends came to 7 bases. The germline CDR1 and CDR2 sequences are KGHSH and LQKENI. Here the CDR3 reads CASSPKEETQYF. The CDR3 nucleotides are TGTGCCAGCTCACCTAAGGAGGAGACCCAGTACTTC.

This sequence joins TRBV7-2 and TRBJ1-2; a weak D match, TRBD1 (6 bases). The V gene's germline CDR1 is SGHTA and CDR2 FQGNSA. The V end lost 5 bases, the J end lost 6 bases, and 13 bases lay between the germline ends. The CDR3 extends over 13 amino acids. This CDR3 is CASSARGPNGYTF. The CDR3 DNA follows: TGTGCCAGCAGCGCCAGGGGCCCTAATGGCTACACCTTC. Variable domain in full (rest from reference TRBV7-2 and TRBJ1-2): GAGVSQSPSNKVTEKGKDVELRCDPISGHTALYWYRQSLGQGLEFLIYFQGNSAPDKSGLPSDRFSAERTGGSVSTLTIQRTQQEDSAVYLCASSARGPNGYTFGSGTRLTVV.

The gene calls are TRBV19 and TRBJ2-1; D possibly corresponds to TRBD2 (5 bases). The CDR3 spans 15 residues. Trimming removed 3 bases from V and 3 bases from J, with 12 bases in between. CDR1 is LNHDA and CDR2 is SQIVND in the germline V gene (reference sequence). CDR3 DNA: TGTGCCAGTAGTATCCTACGGGGTTTCTACAATGAGCAGTTCTTC. Translation: CASSILRGFYNEQFF.

This clone showed up just a few times. The gene calls are TRBV5-1 and TRBJ1-1, with 8 bases identical to TRBD1. Germline V CDR1 and CDR2: SGHRS, YFSETQ. CDR3 size: 14 residues. J lost 7 bases, V lost 3 bases, and 8 bases had no gene match. In DNA, the CDR3 is TGCGCCAGCAGCTCGGGACAGGTGAGGGGTGAAGCTTTCTTT. Protein: CASSSGQVRGEAFF.

This clone was recorded a few times. The chain combines TRBV7-7 with TRBJ2-2, with TRBD1 as a possible D gene (6 bases). This CDR3 has 14 residues. Trimming stripped 5 bases from V and 7 bases from J, with 14 bases between. Germline lookup yields CDR1 SSHAT and CDR2 FNYEAQ (reference sequence). The CDR3 nucleotides read TGTGCCAGCAGCCTTACAGGGAATCGCGGGGAGCTGTTTTTT. As protein: CASSLTGNRGELFF.

This rearrangement joins TRBV30 to TRBJ2-3, with 16 bases identical to TRBD2. The CDR3 runs 16 residues. Germline V gives CDR1 GTSNPN, CDR2 SVGIG (reference sequence). Trimming took 4 bases from V and 3 from J; bases not matched to a gene: 4. The CDR3 nucleotides are TGTGCCTGGACGGGACTAGCGGGGGGGCGAACAGATACGCAGTATTTT. Translated: CAWTGLAGGRTDTQYF.

The chain links TRBV2 to TRBJ2-1, with a tentative D call TRBD2 (6 bases). V was trimmed by 4 bases and J by 8 bases, leaving 9 bases between them. Per germline, CDR1 SNHLY and CDR2 FYNNEI. This CDR3 has 12 amino acids. In DNA form, the CDR3 reads TGTGCCAGCAGTGGGGAGGTTCATGAGCAGTTCTTC. This codes for CASSGEVHEQFF.

The chain employs TRBV30 and TRBJ1-5; D unclear. The germline gives CDR1 GTSNPN, CDR2 SVGIG (reference sequence). The CDR3 runs to 13 residues. Trimming stripped 0 bases from V and 6 bases from J, with 9 bases between. The CDR3 sequence is CAWSVAAGQPQHF. The CDR3 nucleotides are TGTGCCTGGAGTGTTGCGGCGGGTCAGCCCCAGCATTTT.

The chain carries TRBV6-5 and TRBJ2-7, with 13 bases lining up with TRBD2. V lost 6 bases, J lost 6 bases, and 5 bases stayed unmatched. Looked up from germline, CDR1 is MNHEY and CDR2 is SVGAGI. This CDR3 contains 14 residues. CDR3 bases: TGTGCCAGCAGCGGACTAGCGGGAGCTGGCGAGCAGTACTTC. Protein sequence: CASSGLAGAGEQYF.

This clone is a singleton in its sample. At one boundary the junction diverges from the germline segment, which might be a read error. Other DNA sequences in this specimen translate into the identical CDR3. This chain uses TRBV30 with TRBJ2-5, with no clear D. Germline V lookup: CDR1 GTSNPN, CDR2 SVGIG (reference sequence). The CDR3 is 12 amino acids. The CDR3 nucleotides are TGTGCCTGGAGTGTATTTGGGAAGACCCAATACTTC. This encodes CAWSVFGKTQYF.

The V and J genes are TRBV14 and TRBJ2-7; a weak D match, TRBD1 (6 bases). The ends were cut back, 5 bases at V and 6 bases at J, with 14 bases in the middle. The CDR3 is 13 amino acids. The germline gives CDR1 SGHDN, CDR2 FVKESK. The CDR3 DNA reads TGTGCCAGCAGCGATGGACAGTTTGGCGAGCAGTACTTC. It yields the protein CASSDGQFGEQYF. The full variable domain, in which reference TRBV14 and TRBJ2-7 provide the parts outside the CDR3, is EAGVTQFPSHSVIEKGQTVTLRCDPISGHDNLYWYRRVMGKEIKFLLHFVKESKQDESGMPNNRFLAERTGGTYSTLKVQPAELEDSGVYFCASSDGQFGEQYFGPGTRLTVT.

This clone was seen just once. The chain has TRBV5-1 and TRBJ1-6, with 9 nucleotides matching TRBD1. In germline, CDR1 is SGHRS, CDR2 YFSETQ. There are 16 residues in the CDR3. V lost 4 bases and J lost 5; bases outside the gene matches: 7. This CDR3 reads CASSPTGTGNNSPLHF. Here the CDR3 DNA reads TGCGCCAGCAGCCCCACCGGGACAGGGAATAATTCACCCCTCCACTTT.

The chain employs TRBV18 and TRBJ2-2; a weak D match, TRBD2 (5 bases). Germline assignment: CDR1 KGHSH and CDR2 LQKENI. The CDR3 runs 15 residues. Trimming took 2 bases from V and 1 from J, leaving 8 bases between them. CDR3 sequence reads: CASSPSGRNTGELFF. The CDR3 coding sequence is TGTGCCAGCTCACCAAGCGGCAGGAACACCGGGGAGCTGTTTTTT.

The chain employs TRBV6-5 and TRBJ2-1; 8 nucleotides align to TRBD2. This CDR3 has 14 amino acids. Per germline, CDR1 MNHEY and CDR2 SVGAGI. Trimming took 5 bases from V and 1 from J; bases not matched to a gene: 1. The CDR3 region has the DNA TGTGCCAGCAGTCGGGGGGGGTCCTACAATGAGCAGTTCTTC. Translating it yields CASSRGGSYNEQFF.

The genes are TRBV7-8 and TRBJ2-7, with 7 bases matching TRBD1. The CDR3 spans 14 residues. Germline V gene data show CDR1 as SGHVS and CDR2 as FQNEAQ. V was clipped by 10 bases and J by 5 bases; unmatched bases: 14. The CDR3 DNA sequence: TGTGCCACCGGACAGGAGCCTTGGTCCAACGAGCAGTACTTC. This translates into CATGQEPWSNEQYF. The full variable domain, completed using reference TRBV7-8 and TRBJ2-7, is GAGVSQSPRYKVAKRGQDVALRCDPISGHVSLFWYQQALGQGPEFLTYFQNEAQLDKSGLPSDRFFAERPEGSVSTLKIQRTQQEDSAVYLCATGQEPWSNEQYFGPGTRLTVT.

This clone has a handful of counts. The rearrangement uses TRBV10-3 and TRBJ1-1; D not resolved. The V and J ends lost 3 bases and 4 bases respectively, with 12 bases between them. The CDR3 covers 14 residues. CDR1 is ENHRY, CDR2 SYGVKD, per germline. CDR3 sequence: CAISDRTLGTEAFF. The CDR3 DNA follows: TGTGCCATCAGTGACAGGACCCTCGGCACTGAAGCTTTCTTT.

The chain carries TRBV10-2 and TRBJ2-3; D perhaps matches TRBD2 (6 bases). The CDR3 is 14 amino acids. Germline V gene sequence: CDR1 WSHSY, CDR2 SAAADI. The V end lost 3 bases, the J end lost 7 bases, and 14 bases lay between the germline ends. CDR3 residues: CASSDPGALHTQYF. The DNA of the CDR3 is TGCGCCAGCAGTGATCCGGGAGCCCTCCATACGCAGTATTTT.

The genes are TRBV19 and TRBJ1-6, with a weak D call TRBD1 (6 bases). Germline CDR1 is LNHDA and CDR2 is SQIVND (reference sequence). Trimming pared 4 bases from V and 5 bases from J, leaving 12 bases between. The CDR3 extends over 15 amino acids. In DNA form, the CDR3 reads TGTGCCAGTAGTACCGGGACACGGGATAATTCACCCCTCCACTTT. This gives the protein CASSTGTRDNSPLHF.

This CDR3 reads CASSAGTEAFF. Written as DNA, the CDR3 is TGCGCCAGCAGTGCGGGAACTGAAGCTTTCTTT. The rearrangement uses TRBV10-1 and TRBJ1-1; no clear D gene. Germline V lookup: CDR1 WNHNN, CDR2 SYGVQD (reference sequence). The CDR3 is made up of 11 amino acids. Trimming removed 4 bases from V and 5 bases from J, with 5 bases in between.

The chain uses TRBV29-1 and TRBJ1-1; the D is unclear. CDR3 size: 10 residues. CDR1 SQVTM and CDR2 ANQGSEA come from the germline V gene. The germline V and J ends were trimmed by 4 bases and 4 bases, with 4 bases remaining between them. The CDR3 spells CSVASTEAFF. CDR3 coding DNA: TGCAGCGTTGCGAGCACTGAAGCTTTCTTT.

In its sample, this clone was seen once. V and J are TRBV6-4 and TRBJ2-2; D may be TRBD1 or TRBD2 (5 bases each). The germline V and J ends were trimmed by 6 bases and 5 bases, with 13 bases remaining between them. CDR3 length: 14 residues. In germline, CDR1 is MRHNA, CDR2 SNTAGT. This CDR3 is CASRGDRWTGELFF. As DNA, the CDR3 is TGTGCCAGCAGAGGGGACCGGTGGACCGGGGAGCTGTTTTTT.

This clone was counted once. The chain combines TRBV7-2 with TRBJ2-2; no definite D call. Germline V CDR1 and CDR2: SGHTA, FQGNSA. The ends were cut back, 3 bases at V and 6 bases at J, with 5 bases in the middle. The CDR3 totals 12 residues. The CDR3 nucleotides are TGTGCCAGCAGCTTTGGCCCCGGGGAGCTGTTTTTT. This gives the protein CASSFGPGELFF. The full variable domain, rest sourced from reference TRBV7-2 and TRBJ2-2, is GAGVSQSPSNKVTEKGKDVELRCDPISGHTALYWYRQSLGQGLEFLIYFQGNSAPDKSGLPSDRFSAERTGGSVSTLTIQRTQQEDSAVYLCASSFGPGELFFGEGSRLTVL.

This sequence joins TRBV5-1 and TRBJ2-4; 10 nucleotides align to TRBD1. This CDR3 is built from 19 residues. Germline V gives CDR1 SGHRS, CDR2 YFSETQ. Trimming at V came to 0 bases and at J to 0 bases, leaving 9 bases not matched to a gene. The CDR3 protein is CASSLAPGQGSIAKNIQYF. Written as DNA, the CDR3 is TGCGCCAGCAGCTTGGCACCGGGACAGGGGTCTATAGCCAAAAACATTCAGTACTTC.

V gene TRBV2 combines with J gene TRBJ2-7; tentatively, D is TRBD1 (5 bases). V was shortened by 4 bases and J by 3 bases, with 13 bases between the two germline ends. The CDR3 spans 14 residues. Per germline, CDR1 SNHLY and CDR2 FYNNEI. CDR3 in DNA: TGTGCCAGCAGTGCTTATTCGACAGACTACGAGCAGTACTTC. As protein: CASSAYSTDYEQYF. Variable domain in full (rest from reference TRBV2 and TRBJ2-7): EPEVTQTPSHQVTQMGQEVILRCVPISNHLYFYWYRQILGQKVEFLVSFYNNEISEKSEIFDDQFSVERPDGSNFTLKIRSTKLEDSAMYFCASSAYSTDYEQYFGPGTRLTVT.

The rearrangement uses TRBV5-1 and TRBJ1-5, with a tentative D call TRBD1 (5 bases). Germline V gene data show CDR1 as SGHRS and CDR2 as YFSETQ. V was pared by 4 bases and J by 3 bases, with 11 bases between. The CDR3 covers 14 residues. Written as DNA, the CDR3 is TGCGCCAGCAGCCCCGACAGTCCCAATCAGCCCCAGCATTTT. Translation gives CASSPDSPNQPQHF.

V usage is TRBV6-6 and J usage is TRBJ1-5; 9 bases match TRBD1. J gave up 7 bases and V 7 bases, and 8 bases lay outside the gene matches. The CDR3 loop spans 14 amino acids. In germline, CDR1 is MNHNY, CDR2 SVGAGI (reference sequence). The CDR3 DNA reads TGTGCCAGCAAGAGGGACAGGGCCGACCAGCCCCAGCATTTT. Translation gives CASKRDRADQPQHF.